One and the same sample provided the 10 T cell receptor beta chains below, sequenced in a study of PD-1 blockade in mismatch repair-deficient tumors. Clones were sequenced by immunoSEQ multiplex PCR, and TCRdb holds only the in-frame ones, with some missing. This table has 100,000 to 150,000 clones, 86% appearing once. The sample consisted of peripheral blood, taken 44 weeks after starting pembrolizumab. Every receptor here comes from an adult with mismatch repair-deficient cancer.

The V gene is TRBV6-5, the J gene TRBJ1-4, with D uncertain. Looked up from germline, CDR1 is MNHEY and CDR2 is SVGAGI. V lost 2 bases and J 7 bases, leaving 14 bases between the germline ends. The CDR3 length is 15 residues. CDR3 DNA: TGTGCCAGCAGTTACGACGGCGGCGTAATTGAAAAACTGTTTTTT. Translating it yields CASSYDGGVIEKLFF.

As concerns this clone: Additional DNA sequences in this sample encode the identical CDR3. This chain joins TRBV11-3 and TRBJ2-7; D is perhaps TRBD1 or TRBD2 (5 bases each). CDR1 is SGHNT, CDR2 YENEEA, per germline. The CDR3 loop spans 13 amino acids. V lost 5 bases to trimming and J lost 4 bases, with 12 bases between them. The CDR3 is CASSPGPGYEQYF. In DNA form, the CDR3 reads TGTGCCAGCAGCCCGGGACCTGGGTACGAGCAGTACTTC.

The chain couples TRBV5-1 to TRBJ2-7, with 7 positions matching TRBD2. The germline V gene encodes CDR1 SGHRS and CDR2 YFSETQ. The V segment lost 2 bases and the J segment 4 bases; nucleotides outside the gene matches: 3. The CDR3 extends over 13 amino acids. CDR3 protein: CASSFGGGYEQYF. The CDR3 DNA is TGCGCCAGCAGCTTCGGGGGAGGGTACGAGCAGTACTTC. Supplemented by reference TRBV5-1 and TRBJ2-7, the full variable domain reads KAGVTQTPRYLIKTRGQQVTLSCSPISGHRSVSWYQQTPGQGLQFLFEYFSETQRNKGNFPGRFSGRQFSNSRSEMNVSTLELGDSALYLCASSFGGGYEQYFGPGTRLTVT.

The chain combines TRBV11-3 with TRBJ1-2; unclear D gene. Germline CDR1 and CDR2: SGHNT and YENEEA. V lost 0 bases and J 1 base, leaving 12 bases between the germline ends. This CDR3 has 16 residues. CDR3 sequence reads: CASSLDQRGDNYGYTF. The CDR3 region has the DNA TGTGCCAGCAGCTTAGATCAACGGGGAGATAACTATGGCTACACCTTC.

The chain recombines TRBV29-1 with TRBJ1-1, with D hard to call. Trimming removed 3 bases from V and 0 bases from J, with 8 bases in between. Germline values: CDR1 SQVTM, CDR2 ANQGSEA. There are 13 residues in the CDR3. The CDR3: CSVEGRLNTEAFF. CDR3 coding DNA: TGCAGCGTTGAGGGTCGATTGAACACTGAAGCTTTCTTT.

This clone was seen a single time. The gene calls are TRBV18 and TRBJ2-7; no definite D call. The CDR3 totals 14 residues. Per the germline V gene, CDR1 is KGHSH and CDR2 is LQKENI. V dropped 1 base and J dropped 3 bases, with 10 bases sitting between them. DNA of the CDR3: TGTGCCAGCTCACCACTCAACAGTAACTACGAGCAGTACTTC. Translation: CASSPLNSNYEQYF.

The CDR3 is CASSIGGIPAYEQYF. CDR3 DNA: TGTGCCAGTAGTATAGGGGGCATTCCCGCCTACGAGCAGTACTTC. The V and J genes are TRBV19 and TRBJ2-7; a weak D match, TRBD1 (5 bases). V shed 1 base and J shed 2 bases, with 12 bases lying between them. CDR3 length: 15 residues. In germline, CDR1 is LNHDA, CDR2 SQIVND (reference sequence).

The V gene is TRBV7-2, the J gene TRBJ2-7, with TRBD2 matching 11 bases. J was trimmed by 4 bases and V by 5 bases; bases with no gene match: 7. CDR1 and CDR2 from the germline V gene are SGHTA and FQGNSA. The CDR3 runs 15 residues. CDR3 DNA sequence: TGTGCCAGCAGCCGCACCGGGACTAGCGGATACGAGCAGTACTTC. Its translation is CASSRTGTSGYEQYF.

V gene TRBV14 combines with J gene TRBJ2-3; D not certain. The CDR3 runs to 15 residues. Germline CDR1 is SGHDN and CDR2 is FVKESK. V was trimmed by 0 bases and J by 0 bases, leaving 7 bases between them. Here the CDR3 reads CASSQDTDSTDTQYF. The CDR3 DNA is TGTGCCAGCAGCCAAGACACGGATAGCACAGATACGCAGTATTTT.

The V gene is TRBV14, the J gene TRBJ2-1; 12 positions agree with TRBD2. Per the germline V gene, CDR1 is SGHDN and CDR2 is FVKESK. V lost 5 bases to trimming and J lost 3 bases; unmatched junction nucleotides: 5. CDR3 length: 16 amino acids. This CDR3 is CASSSMTSGGYNEQFF. CDR3 in DNA: TGTGCCAGCAGCTCAATGACTAGCGGGGGCTACAATGAGCAGTTCTTC.